The rows below give T cell receptor beta chains drawn from one sample of a study of metastatic and nonmetastatic thyroid tumors. TCRdb re-analyzed the PCR reads through MiXCR. Of about 30,000 clones listed, roughly 4% are singletons. Sequences were obtained from blood. The receptors come from a female donor with papillary thyroid cancer or a benign thyroid nodule (not recorded which). Some clones in this sample may be carry-over from other donors' samples. CDR3s include the opening cysteine and the closing phenylalanine or tryptophan. The order of the fields is clone size, D gene, V gene, J gene, CDR3 DNA, CDR3 protein. The D gene is left open where the match is weak. The size of a clone is reported for some rows only, either as once, few or many, or as a class for expanded clones.

many	NA	TRBV10-3	TRBJ2-7	TGTGCCATCACCAAGGGGTTACCCTCCTACGAGCAGTACTTC	CAITKGLPSYEQYF
medium-sized	NA	TRBV2	TRBJ2-1	TGTGCCAGCAGTGAAGATCCTTTCGGTCGGATTGAGCAGTTCTTC	CASSEDPFGRIEQFF
many	TRBD2	TRBV7-9	TRBJ2-7	TGTGCCAGCAGCTTAGGGCTTGTAGCGGGTCCGTTTTTAACCTACGAGCAGTACTTC	CASSLGLVAGPFLTYEQYF
many	TRBD2	TRBV2	TRBJ2-2	TGTGCCAGCAGTAAGCGGGAGGGCCTATCCGGGGAGCTGTTTTTT	CASSKREGLSGELFF
NA	NA	TRBV7-8	TRBJ2-7	TGTGCCAGCAGCTTAAACCTAGTCCCCACCTACGAGCAGTACTTC	CASSLNLVPTYEQYF
medium-sized	TRBD1	TRBV6-1	TRBJ1-1	TGTGCCAGCACCAGACAGGGGGCCTTCACTGAAGCTTTCTTT	CASTRQGAFTEAFF
NA	NA	TRBV20-1	TRBJ2-5	TGCAGTGCTGATCACCAAGAGACCCAGTACTTC	CSADHQETQYF
few	NA	TRBV7-8	TRBJ2-7	TGTGCCAGCAGCGGAGGTGTAGGGCCAGACGAGCAATACTTC	CASSGGVGPDEQYF
many	NA	TRBV20-1	TRBJ2-2	TGCAGTGCTAGAGATTCGCGTAGCAGGAGTACCGGGGAGCTGTTTTTT	CSARDSRSRSTGELFF
NA	NA	TRBV2	TRBJ1-2	TGTGCCAGCGGTCCTAGTACGAGGCAGGGCTACACCTTC	CASGPSTRQGYTF
many	NA	TRBV7-8	TRBJ2-2	TGTGCCAGCAGCTCAGCAGGCGGGGAGCTGTTTTTT	CASSSAGGELFF
many	NA	TRBV18	TRBJ2-7	TGTGCCAGCTCATTAGGCCACGAGCAGTACTTC	CASSLGHEQYF
few	TRBD2	TRBV11-2	TRBJ2-1	TGTGCCAGTAGCTTAGCGGGGGTCCGCAATGAGCAGTTCTTC	CASSLAGVRNEQFF
many	NA	TRBV19	TRBJ2-3	TGTGCCAGTACCCCGGCCCATCGGTTGGCAGATACGCAGTATTTT	CASTPAHRLADTQYF
many	TRBD2	TRBV27	TRBJ2-5	TGTGCCAGCAGTTTATCGGGAGGGAGTGCCCTAAAAGAGACCCAGTACTTC	CASSLSGGSALKETQYF
many	NA	TRBV5-1	TRBJ2-2	TGCGCCAGCCGGGACACAAACACCGGGGAGCTGTTTTTT	CASRDTNTGELFF
NA	NA	TRBV6-2/TRBV6-3	TRBJ2-7	TGTGCCAGCAGCCCGTCGGGGTTCCAATCCGGCGAGCAGTACTTC	CASSPSGFQSGEQYF
many	TRBD2	TRBV19	TRBJ2-1	TGTGCCAGTAGTAGTCCCCCCGGGCTAGCGGGCTACAATGAGCAGTTCTTC	CASSSPPGLAGYNEQFF
NA	TRBD2	TRBV11-3	TRBJ2-3	TGTGCCAGTAGCTCACCGGGACTAGCGGCAGGCCGGACAGATACGCAGTATTTT	CASSSPGLAAGRTDTQYF
many	TRBD1	TRBV10-3	TRBJ1-2	TGTGCCATCAAGGGGACAGGGGAGAACTATGGCTACACCTTC	CAIKGTGENYGYTF
many	TRBD1	TRBV7-8	TRBJ2-7	TGTGCCAGCAGCTTAGAGGGTCACAGGGGCTACGAGCAGTACTTC	CASSLEGHRGYEQYF
many	NA	TRBV29-1	TRBJ1-2	TGCAGCGTTGGAAACAGGCTACTCTATGGCTACACCTTC	CSVGNRLLYGYTF
medium-sized	NA	TRBV27	TRBJ2-7	NA	CASSFGPGREQYF
NA	TRBD2	TRBV6-1	TRBJ2-3	TGTGCCAGCAGTGAAGTTAGCGGGAGTGCGACAGATACGCAGTATTTT	CASSEVSGSATDTQYF
many	NA	TRBV4-1	TRBJ1-2	TGCGCCAGCAGCCTCCGGTTGGGCTATGGCTACACCTTC	CASSLRLGYGYTF
few	NA	TRBV7-9	TRBJ1-2	TGTGCCAGCAGCCCCCGGGGGGCTAACTATGGCTACACCTTC	CASSPRGANYGYTF
NA	NA	TRBV5-1	TRBJ1-2	TGCGCCAGCAGCTTGGCCGATGGTTCCTATGGCTACACCTTC	CASSLADGSYGYTF
few	NA	TRBV3-1	TRBJ2-7	TGTGCCAGCAGCCAAGATTTGCGGGACAACCTCTACGAGCAGTACTTC	CASSQDLRDNLYEQYF
few	TRBD2	TRBV20-1	TRBJ2-1	TGCAGTGCTGTAGGGACTAGCGGGATTTTTTCCTACAATGAGCAGTTCTTC	CSAVGTSGIFSYNEQFF
few	NA	TRBV6-2/TRBV6-3	TRBJ2-7	TGTGCCAGCAGACTTTGGGTGGGTGCCTACGAGCAGTACTTC	CASRLWVGAYEQYF
NA	NA	TRBV18	TRBJ1-1	TGTGCCAGCTCGGCCATTGGGACTGAAGCTTTCTTT	CASSAIGTEAFF
many	TRBD2	TRBV20-1	TRBJ2-7	TGCAGTGCTAGAGATGTAGCGGGAATATCCTACGAGCAGTACTTC	CSARDVAGISYEQYF
many	NA	TRBV20-1	TRBJ1-5	TGCAGTGCTAGAGAAATCAGGGCAAATCAGCCCCAGCATTTT	CSAREIRANQPQHF
medium-sized	TRBD2	TRBV28	TRBJ2-1	TGTGCCAGCAGTTTAGCGGGAGGCTACTACAATGAGCAGTTCTTC	CASSLAGGYYNEQFF
NA	TRBD1	TRBV6-2/TRBV6-3	TRBJ2-1	TGTGCCAGCAGCGATTCCCCGACAGGGAGCTCCTACAATGAGCAGTTCTTC	CASSDSPTGSSYNEQFF
many	TRBD1	TRBV19	TRBJ1-5	TGTGCCAGTAGTGACCAGGGGGTTAGCAATCAGCCCCAGCATTTT	CASSDQGVSNQPQHF
NA	TRBD1	TRBV6-1	TRBJ2-4	TGTGCCAGCAGTGGGGGACAGGGCCGGGGCATTCAGTACTTC	CASSGGQGRGIQYF
many	TRBD2	TRBV2	TRBJ2-1	TGTGCCAGCATGGGACTAGCGGGAGTACTTGGTCCAAATGAGCAGTTCTTC	CASMGLAGVLGPNEQFF
few	NA	TRBV6-1	TRBJ2-7	TGTGCCAGCAGTTACCACTCTTTTGGGTACGAGCAGTACTTC	CASSYHSFGYEQYF
many	NA	TRBV5-5	TRBJ1-2	TGTGCCAGCAGCCCATATCGGGGTAGCACCAACTATGGCTACACCTTC	CASSPYRGSTNYGYTF
NA	NA	TRBV6-1	TRBJ1-2	TGTGCCAGCAATGAAAGGGAAGGATATGGCTACACCTTC	CASNEREGYGYTF
many	NA	TRBV7-6	TRBJ2-7	TGTGCCAGCAGCCTTAGGCCTTACGAGCAGTACTTC	CASSLRPYEQYF
few	NA	TRBV28	TRBJ1-6	TGTGCCAGCAGCCCCCGGACATGGTGCGTCGGTTCACCCCTCCACTTT	CASSPRTWCVGSPLHF
many	NA	TRBV28	TRBJ1-3	TGTGCCAGCAGTTTCCCCTCAAGCTCTGGAAACACCATATATTTT	CASSFPSSSGNTIYF
NA	TRBD2	TRBV20-1	TRBJ2-7	TGCAGTGCTGCAAAAGCTAGCGGATCCTACGAGCAGTACTTC	CSAAKASGSYEQYF
medium-sized	NA	TRBV27	TRBJ2-7	TGTGCCAGCAGTATGGCGGGGCCCTCCTACGAGCAGTACTTC	CASSMAGPSYEQYF
many	TRBD1	TRBV7-8	TRBJ1-3	TGTGCCCGACAGGGACCAGCTGGAAACACCATATATTTT	CARQGPAGNTIYF
NA	TRBD1	TRBV6-1	TRBJ1-2	TGTGCCAGCAGCCCCGACAGGGGGAACTATGGCTACACCTTC	CASSPDRGNYGYTF
many	NA	TRBV25-1	TRBJ2-3	TGTGCCAGCAGTGATAGCGTTCTGGGCACAGATACGCAGTATTTT	CASSDSVLGTDTQYF
many	NA	TRBV12-3/TRBV12-4	TRBJ2-1	TGTGCCAGCAGTTTAGTGGGGTCCTACAATGAGCAGTTCTTC	CASSLVGSYNEQFF
few	TRBD1	TRBV6-2/TRBV6-3	TRBJ2-1	TGTGCCAGCAGTCCTGCACAGGGGATCGGTGAGCAGTTCTTC	CASSPAQGIGEQFF
few	TRBD2	TRBV5-6	TRBJ2-3	TGTGCCAGCAGCTCTCGACTTGGACTAGCGGGAGAGAGCACAGATACGCAGTATTTT	CASSSRLGLAGESTDTQYF
medium-sized	NA	TRBV6-4	TRBJ1-6	TGTGCCAGCAGTCAAAACAGGGAGGTGGGTTCACCCCTCCACTTT	CASSQNREVGSPLHF
NA	NA	TRBV28	TRBJ1-1	TGTGCCAGCACCCCCGGACCGTTGAACACTGAAGCTTTCTTT	CASTPGPLNTEAFF